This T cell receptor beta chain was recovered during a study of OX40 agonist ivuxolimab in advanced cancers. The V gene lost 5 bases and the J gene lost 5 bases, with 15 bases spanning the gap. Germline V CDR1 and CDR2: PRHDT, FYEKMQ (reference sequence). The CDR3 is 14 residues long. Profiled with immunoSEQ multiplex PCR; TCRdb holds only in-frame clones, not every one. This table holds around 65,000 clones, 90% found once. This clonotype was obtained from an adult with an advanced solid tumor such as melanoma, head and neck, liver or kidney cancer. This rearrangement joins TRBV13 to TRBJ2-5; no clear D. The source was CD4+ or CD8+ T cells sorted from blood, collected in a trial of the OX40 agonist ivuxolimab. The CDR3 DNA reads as TGTGCCAGCAGCGCAAGGAGTTCCGGGGAGACCCAGTACTTC. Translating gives CASSARSSGETQYF.